This T cell receptor beta chain was recorded in a study of T cells in Graves' hyperthyroidism and ophthalmopathy. The germline gives CDR1 LNHNV, CDR2 YYDKDF (reference sequence). CDR3 length equals 16 residues. Trimming removed 1 base at V and 5 bases at J, with 15 bases between. This sample holds PBMCs from roughly 10 ml fresh peripheral blood. RNA transcripts provided the source from which TCR beta CDR3 regions were amplified. The HTBI primer set was used in a first-round RT-PCR of the TCR CDR3. TCRdb recomputed calls from the multiplex PCR reads with MiXCR, one row per CDR3 protein. This table has approximately 530,000 distinct CDR3 sequences, 16% appearing once. Ten or more counts support this clonotype. The target antigen is unknown. General observations from the study: Blood shared most expanded thyroid clonotypes above 0.001.

The V call is TRBV15, the J call TRBJ1-5; perhaps TRBD1 as D (5 bases). The sample consisted of blood. The clonotype comes from a woman in her late teens or twenties with Graves' hyperthyroidism. CDR3 nucleotides: TGTGCCACCAGCAGAGCCATAGGGGCTAGTTATCAGCCCCAGCATTTT. This codes for CATSRAIGASYQPQHF. Variable domain in full (rest from reference TRBV15 and TRBJ1-5): DAMVIQNPRYQVTQFGKPVTLSCSQTLNHNVMYWYQQKSSQAPKLLFHYYDKDFNNEADTPDNFQSRRPNTSFCFLDIRSPGLGDTAMYLCATSRAIGASYQPQHFGDGTRLSIL.